This T cell receptor (beta chain) was documented in a study of blood T cells in healthy people across ages. Next came a second PCR, run for about 6 to 12 cycles, which used a sample-barcoded 5' primer along with a J-beta primer mix. TCRdb re-derived calls from the 5' RACE reads in MiXCR, one entry per CDR3 protein. The sample has 600,000 to 850,000 distinct CDR3 sequences, around 25% seen once. Trimming left V 2 bases short and J 5 bases short, with 15 bases between. The germline gives CDR1 SEHNR, CDR2 FQNEAQ (reference sequence). The CDR3 spans 16 residues. This sample was also put to use in a study of T cells of mothers and their children.

Sequenced material: blood. This rearrangement joins TRBV7-9 to TRBJ1-4, with D perhaps TRBD1 (5 bases). This receptor was obtained from a boy between 5 and 17 years old in good health. The CDR3 bases are TGTGCCAGCAGCTTAATTGCTCGAGGGACCAATGAAAAACTGTTTTTT. Amino acids: CASSLIARGTNEKLFF.